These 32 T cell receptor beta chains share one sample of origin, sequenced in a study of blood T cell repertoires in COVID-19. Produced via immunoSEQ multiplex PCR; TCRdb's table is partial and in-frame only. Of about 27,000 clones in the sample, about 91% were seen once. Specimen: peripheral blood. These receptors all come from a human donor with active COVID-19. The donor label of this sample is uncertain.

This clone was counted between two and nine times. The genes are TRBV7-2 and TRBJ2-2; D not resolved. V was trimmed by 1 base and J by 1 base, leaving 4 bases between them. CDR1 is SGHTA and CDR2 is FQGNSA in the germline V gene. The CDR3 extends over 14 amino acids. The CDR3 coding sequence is TGTGCCAGCAGCTTAGACGGGAACACCGGGGAGCTGTTTTTT. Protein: CASSLDGNTGELFF.

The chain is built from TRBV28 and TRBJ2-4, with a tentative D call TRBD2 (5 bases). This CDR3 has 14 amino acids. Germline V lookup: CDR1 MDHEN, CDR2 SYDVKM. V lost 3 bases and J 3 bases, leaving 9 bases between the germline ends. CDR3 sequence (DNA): TGTGCCAGCAGTTTTACGGGGAACAAAAACATTCAGTACTTC. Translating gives CASSFTGNKNIQYF.

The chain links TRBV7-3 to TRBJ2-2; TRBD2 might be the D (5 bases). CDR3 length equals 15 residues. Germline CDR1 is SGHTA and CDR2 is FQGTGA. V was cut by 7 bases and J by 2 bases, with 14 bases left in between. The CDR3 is CASKLSSGNTGELFF. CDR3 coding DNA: TGTGCCAGCAAATTATCGAGCGGAAACACCGGGGAGCTGTTTTTT. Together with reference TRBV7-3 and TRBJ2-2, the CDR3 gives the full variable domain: GAGVSQTPSNKVTEKGKYVELRCDPISGHTALYWYRQSLGQGPEFLIYFQGTGAADDSGLPNDRFFAVRPEGSVSTLKIQRTERGDSAVYLCASKLSSGNTGELFFGEGSRLTVL.

The CDR3, as DNA: TGTGCCAGTAGTACCCGGGACAGGGCAAACAATCAGCCCCAGCATTTT. This gives the protein CASSTRDRANNQPQHF. The chain combines TRBV19 with TRBJ1-5; TRBD1 matches at 9 bases. Germline V gene data show CDR1 as LNHDA and CDR2 as SQIVND (reference sequence). The junction had 7 bases not matched to a gene; V was cut back by 4 bases and J by 3 bases. This CDR3 contains 16 residues.

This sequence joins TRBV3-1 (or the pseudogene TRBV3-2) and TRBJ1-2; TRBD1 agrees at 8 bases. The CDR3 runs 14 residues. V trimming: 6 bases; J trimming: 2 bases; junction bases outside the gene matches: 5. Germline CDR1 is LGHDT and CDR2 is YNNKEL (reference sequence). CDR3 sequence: CASRPRGPNYGYTF. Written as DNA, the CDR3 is TGTGCCAGCAGACCCAGGGGGCCCAACTATGGCTACACCTTC.

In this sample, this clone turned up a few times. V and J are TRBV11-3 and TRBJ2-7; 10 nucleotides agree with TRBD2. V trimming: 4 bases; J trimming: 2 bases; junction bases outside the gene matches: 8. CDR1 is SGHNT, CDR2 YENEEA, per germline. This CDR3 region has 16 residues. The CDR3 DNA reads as TGTGCCAGCAGCTCCAGCTTAGCGGGGGGCGCCTACGAGCAGTACTTC. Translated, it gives CASSSSLAGGAYEQYF.

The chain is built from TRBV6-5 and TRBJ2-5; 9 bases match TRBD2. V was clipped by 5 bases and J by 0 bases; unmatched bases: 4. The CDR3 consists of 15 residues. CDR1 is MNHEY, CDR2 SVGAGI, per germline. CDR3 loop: CASSTSGLDQETQYF. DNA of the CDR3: TGTGCCAGCAGTACTAGCGGGCTAGACCAAGAGACCCAGTACTTC.

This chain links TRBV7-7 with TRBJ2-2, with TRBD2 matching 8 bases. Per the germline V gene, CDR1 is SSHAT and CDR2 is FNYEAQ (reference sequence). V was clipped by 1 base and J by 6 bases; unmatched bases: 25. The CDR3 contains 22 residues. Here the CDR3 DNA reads TGTGCCAGCAGCTTAGGGTACGGACTAGCTATAGAAGGTATGCCCTGTCCCGGGGAGCTGTTTTTT. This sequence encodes CASSLGYGLAIEGMPCPGELFF.

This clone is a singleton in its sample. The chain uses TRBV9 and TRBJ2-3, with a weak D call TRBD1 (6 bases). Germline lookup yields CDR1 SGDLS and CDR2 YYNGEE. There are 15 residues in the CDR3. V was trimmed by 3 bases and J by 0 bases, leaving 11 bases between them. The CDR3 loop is CASSEQGPSTDTQYF. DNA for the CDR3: TGTGCCAGCAGCGAACAGGGCCCTAGCACAGATACGCAGTATTTT.

CDR3 DNA: TGTGCCAGCAGAACACCAGGGGGTGCCTTGGATGAAGAGACCCAGTACTTC. Protein sequence: CASRTPGGALDEETQYF. This chain connects TRBV5-8 to TRBJ2-5; 7 nucleotides line up with TRBD1. Trimming took 5 bases from V and 3 from J; bases not matched to a gene: 16. The germline V gene encodes CDR1 SGHTS and CDR2 YDEGEE. CDR3 length equals 17 residues.

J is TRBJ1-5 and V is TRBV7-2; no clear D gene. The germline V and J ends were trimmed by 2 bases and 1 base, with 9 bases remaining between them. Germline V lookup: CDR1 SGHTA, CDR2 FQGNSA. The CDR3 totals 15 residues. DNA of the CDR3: TGTGCCAGCAGCTTATTCGGGGAAAGCAATCAGCCCCAGCATTTT. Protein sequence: CASSLFGESNQPQHF.

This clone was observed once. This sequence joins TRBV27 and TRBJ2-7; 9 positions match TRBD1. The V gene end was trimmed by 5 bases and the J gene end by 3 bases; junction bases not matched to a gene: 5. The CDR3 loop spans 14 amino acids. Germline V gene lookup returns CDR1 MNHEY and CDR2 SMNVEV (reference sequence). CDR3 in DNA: TGTGCCAGCAGTAAACCGGGACAGGGCTACGAGCAGTACTTC. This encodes CASSKPGQGYEQYF.

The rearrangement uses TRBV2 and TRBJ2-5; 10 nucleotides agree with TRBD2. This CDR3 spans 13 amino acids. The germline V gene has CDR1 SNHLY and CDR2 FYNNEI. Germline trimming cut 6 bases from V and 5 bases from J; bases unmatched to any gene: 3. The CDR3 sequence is CASRGAGGETQYF. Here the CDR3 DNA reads TGTGCCAGCAGGGGAGCGGGGGGGGAGACCCAGTACTTC.

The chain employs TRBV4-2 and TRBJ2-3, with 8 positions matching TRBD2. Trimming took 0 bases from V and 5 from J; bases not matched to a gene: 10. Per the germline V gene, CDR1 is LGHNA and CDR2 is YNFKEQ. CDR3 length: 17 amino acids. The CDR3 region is CASSQDLRGRRGDTQYF. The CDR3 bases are TGTGCCAGCAGCCAAGATCTACGCGGGAGGAGGGGAGATACGCAGTATTTT.

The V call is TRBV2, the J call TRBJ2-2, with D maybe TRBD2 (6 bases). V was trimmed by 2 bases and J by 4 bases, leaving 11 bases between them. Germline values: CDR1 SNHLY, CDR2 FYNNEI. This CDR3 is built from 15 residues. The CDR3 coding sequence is TGTGCCAGCAGTGAATGGCAGGGAGGCACCGGGGAGCTGTTTTTT. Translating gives CASSEWQGGTGELFF.

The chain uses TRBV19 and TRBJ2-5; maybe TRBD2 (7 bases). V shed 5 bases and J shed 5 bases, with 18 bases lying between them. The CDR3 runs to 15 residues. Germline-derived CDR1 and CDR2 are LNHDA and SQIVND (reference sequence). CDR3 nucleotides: TGTGCCAGTAGTGGTGGGGGGGGGCCGAGTGAGACCCAGTACTTC. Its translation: CASSGGGGPSETQYF.

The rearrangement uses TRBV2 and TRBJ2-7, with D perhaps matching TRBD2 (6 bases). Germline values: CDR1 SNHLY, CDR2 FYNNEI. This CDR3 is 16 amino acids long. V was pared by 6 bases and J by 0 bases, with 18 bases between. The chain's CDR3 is CASSLRGRASSYEQYF. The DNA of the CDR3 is TGTGCCAGCAGCTTGCGGGGACGGGCCAGCTCCTACGAGCAGTACTTC.

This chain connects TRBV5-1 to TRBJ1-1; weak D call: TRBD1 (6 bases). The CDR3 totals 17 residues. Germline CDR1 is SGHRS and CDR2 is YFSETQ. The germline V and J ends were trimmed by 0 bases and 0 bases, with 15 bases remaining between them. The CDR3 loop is CASSLAGVVPMNTEAFF. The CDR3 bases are TGCGCCAGCAGCTTGGCAGGGGTAGTTCCGATGAACACTGAAGCTTTCTTT.

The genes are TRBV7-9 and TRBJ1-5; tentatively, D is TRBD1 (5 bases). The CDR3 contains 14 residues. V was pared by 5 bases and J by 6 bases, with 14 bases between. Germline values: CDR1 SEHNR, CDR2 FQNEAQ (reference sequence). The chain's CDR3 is CASSHGGMGQPQHF. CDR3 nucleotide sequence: TGTGCCAGCAGCCATGGGGGGATGGGTCAGCCCCAGCATTTT.

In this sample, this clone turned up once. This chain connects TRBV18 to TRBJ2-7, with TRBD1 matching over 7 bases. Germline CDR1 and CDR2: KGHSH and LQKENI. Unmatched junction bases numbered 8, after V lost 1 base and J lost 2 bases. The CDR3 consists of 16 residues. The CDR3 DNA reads TGTGCCAGCTCACCACTACAGGGTACAGGGGCCTACGAGCAGTACTTC. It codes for CASSPLQGTGAYEQYF.

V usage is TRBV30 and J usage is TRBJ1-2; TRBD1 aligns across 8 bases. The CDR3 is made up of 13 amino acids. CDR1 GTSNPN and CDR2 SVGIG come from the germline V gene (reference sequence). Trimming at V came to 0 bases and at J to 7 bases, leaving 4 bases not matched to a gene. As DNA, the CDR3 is TGTGCCTGGAGTGTACAGGGACAGGCTGGCTACACCTTC. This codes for CAWSVQGQAGYTF.

The CDR3 nucleotides are TGTGCCAGCAGTGACCGAACGGGACAGGGGGCATTTCAGCCCCAGCATTTT. Residues: CASSDRTGQGAFQPQHF. The J gene is TRBJ1-5, the V gene TRBV6-4; 12 bases are a match to TRBD1. Looked up from germline, CDR1 is MRHNA and CDR2 is SNTAGT. Trimming cost V 2 bases and J 6 bases; bases outside gene matches: 8. The CDR3 totals 17 residues.

The CDR3 nucleotides read TGTGCCAGCAGCGCACGGACAGGGCAAAGAACAGATACGCAGTATTTT. Protein: CASSARTGQRTDTQYF. V and J are TRBV11-2 and TRBJ2-3, with 8 nucleotides matching TRBD1. The germline gives CDR1 SGHAT, CDR2 FQNNGV. The CDR3 totals 16 residues. V gave up 5 bases and J gave up 3 bases; unmatched junction bases: 10.

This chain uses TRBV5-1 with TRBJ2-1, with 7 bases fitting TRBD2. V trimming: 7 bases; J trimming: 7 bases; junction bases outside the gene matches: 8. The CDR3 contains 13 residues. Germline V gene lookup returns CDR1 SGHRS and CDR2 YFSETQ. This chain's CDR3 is CASGEGNVNEQFF. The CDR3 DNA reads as TGCGCCAGCGGGGAGGGGAACGTGAATGAGCAGTTCTTC.

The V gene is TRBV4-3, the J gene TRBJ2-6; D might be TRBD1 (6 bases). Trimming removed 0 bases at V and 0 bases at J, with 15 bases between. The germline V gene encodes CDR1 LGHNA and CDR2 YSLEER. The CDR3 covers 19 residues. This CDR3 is CASSQEIQGTSSGANVLTF. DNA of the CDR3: TGCGCCAGCAGCCAAGAAATACAGGGAACAAGCTCTGGGGCCAACGTCCTGACTTTC.

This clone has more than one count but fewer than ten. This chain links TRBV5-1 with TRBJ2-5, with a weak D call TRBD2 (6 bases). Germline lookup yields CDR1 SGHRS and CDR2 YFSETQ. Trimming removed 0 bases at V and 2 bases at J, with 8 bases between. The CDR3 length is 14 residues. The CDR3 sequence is CASSLVGGQETQYF. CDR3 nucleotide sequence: TGCGCCAGCAGCTTGGTGGGGGGACAAGAGACCCAGTACTTC. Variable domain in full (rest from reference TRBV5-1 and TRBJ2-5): KAGVTQTPRYLIKTRGQQVTLSCSPISGHRSVSWYQQTPGQGLQFLFEYFSETQRNKGNFPGRFSGRQFSNSRSEMNVSTLELGDSALYLCASSLVGGQETQYFGPGTRLLVL.

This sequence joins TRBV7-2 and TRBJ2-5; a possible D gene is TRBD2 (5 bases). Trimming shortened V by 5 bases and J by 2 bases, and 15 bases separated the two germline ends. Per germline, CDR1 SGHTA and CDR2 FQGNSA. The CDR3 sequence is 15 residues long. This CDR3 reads CASSPQAGLQETQYF. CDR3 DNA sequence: TGTGCCAGCAGCCCTCAGGCGGGCCTACAAGAGACCCAGTACTTC.

CDR3: CASSLASGVHNEQFF. DNA of the CDR3: TGTGCCAGCAGCTTAGCCAGCGGGGTCCACAATGAGCAGTTCTTC. The chain combines TRBV7-8 with TRBJ2-1, with 7 nucleotides matching TRBD2. The germline CDR1 and CDR2 sequences are SGHVS and FQNEAQ. Trimming removed 0 bases from V and 5 bases from J; junction bases left unmatched: 4. This CDR3 is built from 15 residues.

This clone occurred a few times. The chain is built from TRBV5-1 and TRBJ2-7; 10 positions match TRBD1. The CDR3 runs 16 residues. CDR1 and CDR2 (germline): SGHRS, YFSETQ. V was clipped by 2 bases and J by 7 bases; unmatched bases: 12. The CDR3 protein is CASSLGPGQGFGEQYF. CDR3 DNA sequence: TGCGCCAGCAGCTTAGGACCGGGACAGGGGTTTGGGGAGCAGTACTTC.

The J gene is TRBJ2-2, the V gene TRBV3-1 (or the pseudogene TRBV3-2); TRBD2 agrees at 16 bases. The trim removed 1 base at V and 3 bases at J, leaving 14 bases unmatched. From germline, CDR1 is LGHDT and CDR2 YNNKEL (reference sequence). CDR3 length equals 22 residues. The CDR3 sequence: CASSQVLGLAGGSGKDTGELFF. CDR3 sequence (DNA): TGTGCCAGCAGCCAAGTTCTGGGACTAGCGGGGGGGTCGGGGAAGGACACCGGGGAGCTGTTTTTT.

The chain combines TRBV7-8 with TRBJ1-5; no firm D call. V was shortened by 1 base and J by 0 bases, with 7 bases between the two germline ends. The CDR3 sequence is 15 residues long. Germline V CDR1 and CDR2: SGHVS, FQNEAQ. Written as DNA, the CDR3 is TGTGCCAGCAGCTTAGGCGGGAATAGCAATCAGCCCCAGCATTTT. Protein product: CASSLGGNSNQPQHF.

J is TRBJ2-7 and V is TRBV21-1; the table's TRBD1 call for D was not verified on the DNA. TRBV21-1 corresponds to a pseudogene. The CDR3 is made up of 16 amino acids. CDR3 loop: CASSKVQVRSSYEQYF. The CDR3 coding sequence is TGTGCCAGCAGCAAAGTCCAGGTAAGATCCTCCTACGAGCAGTACTTC.